This TCR beta chain was retrieved from a study of control samples from healthy donors and cancer patients. Sequencing used immunoSEQ multiplex PCR; TCRdb keeps in-frame clones, though not all of them. The top ten hold more than 1.3% of the sample, which has 200,000 or so clones, 90% to 95% seen once. Comment on this clone: The identical CDR3 is also encoded by other nucleotide sequences in the sample.

The germline gives CDR1 KGHSH, CDR2 LQKENI. The V segment lost 3 bases and the J segment 1 base; nucleotides outside the gene matches: 2. CDR3 length: 14 residues. The specimen was blood. The chain combines TRBV18 with TRBJ2-7; the match to TRBD1 covers 8 bases. This clonotype was obtained from a man aged 50 to 60 in good health. The CDR3 DNA sequence: TGTGCCAGCTCACCCCGGACAGGGTCCTACGAGCAGTACTTC. Protein: CASSPRTGSYEQYF.